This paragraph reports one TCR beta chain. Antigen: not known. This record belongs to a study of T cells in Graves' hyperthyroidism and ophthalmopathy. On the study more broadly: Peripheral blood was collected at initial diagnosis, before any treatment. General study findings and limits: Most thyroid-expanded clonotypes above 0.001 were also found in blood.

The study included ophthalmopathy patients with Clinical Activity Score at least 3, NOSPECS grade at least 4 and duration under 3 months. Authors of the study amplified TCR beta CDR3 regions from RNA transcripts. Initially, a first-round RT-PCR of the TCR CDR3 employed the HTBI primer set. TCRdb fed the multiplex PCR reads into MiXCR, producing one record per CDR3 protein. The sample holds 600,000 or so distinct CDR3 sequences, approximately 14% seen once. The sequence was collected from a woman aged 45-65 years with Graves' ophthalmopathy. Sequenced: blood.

This chain's CDR3 is CATSLGQGTDTQYF. The CDR3 DNA follows: TGTGCCACCAGTTTGGGACAAGGCACAGATACGCAGTATTTT. The J gene is TRBJ2-3, the V gene TRBV24-1, with D tentatively TRBD1 (6 bases). With 6 bases removed from V and 1 base from J, the gap between germline ends came to 10 bases. Per the germline V gene, CDR1 is KGHDR and CDR2 is SFDVKD. The CDR3 runs 14 residues.